This passage covers 14 T cell receptor beta chains from one sample sequenced in a study of cytomegalovirus exposure and HLA in healthy donors. The PCR made use of 60 Vbeta and 13 Jbeta primers. Measured with immunoSEQ multiplex PCR; TCRdb has only the in-frame clones, and not every one. The top ten hold under 1.5% of the sample, which has 90,000 to 110,000 clones, about four fifths seen once. Sequencing was carried out using PBMCs. All receptors derive from a man aged 35-49 years in good health and CMV-seronegative.

This clone was observed once. The rearrangement joins TRBV4-1 to TRBJ2-7; the D gene is possibly TRBD1 (5 bases). The germline V gene encodes CDR1 MGHRA and CDR2 YSYEKL. The CDR3 covers 15 residues. V was clipped by 0 bases and J by 0 bases, with 9 bases between them. CDR3 sequence (DNA): TGCGCCAGCAGCCAAGAAGCCAGGGACTCCTACGAGCAGTACTTC. Translating gives CASSQEARDSYEQYF.

V gene TRBV10-2 combines with J gene TRBJ1-6, with D unresolved. Germline lookup yields CDR1 WSHSY and CDR2 SAAADI. V lost 4 bases, J lost 5 bases, and 6 bases lay in between. The CDR3 totals 13 residues. CDR3 in DNA: TGCGCCAGCAGTGTGGCCAATAATTCACCCCTCCACTTT. It specifies CASSVANNSPLHF.

In DNA form, the CDR3 reads TGCAGCGGGTACAGTGGGGGGGTCTATGGCTACACCTTC. Amino acids: CSGYSGGVYGYTF. The V call is TRBV29-1, the J call TRBJ1-2; D might be TRBD1 (5 bases). The CDR3 contains 13 residues. Germline CDR1 is SQVTM and CDR2 is ANQGSEA. The V and J ends lost 7 bases and 4 bases respectively, with 16 bases between them.

Concerning this clone: Other DNA sequences of this sample code for an identical CDR3. The rearrangement joins TRBV29-1 to TRBJ1-1, with no clear D. Germline V gene sequence: CDR1 SQVTM, CDR2 ANQGSEA. This CDR3 comprises 11 residues. Trimming took 0 bases from V and 8 from J, leaving 7 bases between them. CDR3 in amino acids: CSVEDPTEAFF. In DNA form, the CDR3 reads TGCAGCGTTGAAGATCCGACAGAAGCTTTCTTT.

Only a few counts were recorded for this clone. The chain recombines TRBV11-2 with TRBJ2-3; 10 bases are shared with TRBD1. Germline V gene lookup returns CDR1 SGHAT and CDR2 FQNNGV. The CDR3 extends over 15 amino acids. Trimming at V came to 6 bases and at J to 4 bases, leaving 7 bases not matched to a gene. The DNA of the CDR3 is TGTGCCAGCAGGTATCCGGGACAGGGGCCAGATACGCAGTATTTT. Translated: CASRYPGQGPDTQYF.

The V and J genes are TRBV5-1 and TRBJ2-3; 10 positions match TRBD2. From germline, CDR1 is SGHRS and CDR2 YFSETQ. CDR3 length: 15 residues. V shed 4 bases, J shed 6 bases, and the junction held 8 bases outside the gene matches. CDR3 sequence reads: CASSTLAGRADTQYF. CDR3 bases: TGCGCCAGCAGCACACTAGCGGGAAGGGCCGATACGCAGTATTTT.

The chain has TRBV7-9 and TRBJ1-4; D possibly corresponds to TRBD1 (5 bases). The CDR3 has 17 amino acids. The germline gives CDR1 SEHNR, CDR2 FQNEAQ (reference sequence). V dropped 4 bases and J dropped 5 bases, with 20 bases sitting between them. Here the CDR3 reads CASSSQTAFEQNEKLFF. For the CDR3, the DNA is TGTGCCAGCAGCTCCCAGACAGCGTTTGAGCAGAATGAAAAACTGTTTTTT.

V and J are TRBV5-4 and TRBJ2-6; 8 bases match TRBD1. The trim removed 4 bases at V and 2 bases at J, leaving 5 bases unmatched. Germline assignment: CDR1 SGHNT and CDR2 YYREEE (reference sequence). The CDR3 extends over 16 amino acids. CDR3 residues: CASSPDRGAGANVLTF. The CDR3 coding sequence is TGTGCCAGCAGCCCCGACAGGGGAGCTGGGGCCAACGTCCTGACTTTC.

DNA for the CDR3: TGTGCCAGCAGTTCGAACAGAAATGAGCAGTTCTTC. As protein: CASSSNRNEQFF. This rearrangement joins TRBV6-5 to TRBJ2-1; the D is unclear. Trimming took off 4 bases at V and 7 bases at J, with 8 bases between the two ends. The germline gives CDR1 MNHEY, CDR2 SVGAGI. CDR3 size: 12 residues.

The chain combines TRBV4-1 with TRBJ2-7; D is perhaps TRBD2 (6 bases). Germline V lookup: CDR1 MGHRA, CDR2 YSYEKL. The CDR3 length is 14 residues. Deletions cut 2 bases from V and 2 bases from J, with 10 bases between. The chain's CDR3 is CASSQTGGTYEQYF. In DNA form, the CDR3 reads TGCGCCAGCAGCCAAACCGGGGGAACCTACGAGCAGTACTTC.

This clone was counted only a few times. J is TRBJ1-3 and V is TRBV12-5, with D possibly TRBD1 on 6 matching bases. The CDR3 is 15 residues long. Germline CDR1 and CDR2: LGHNT and FRNRAP. V dropped 3 bases and J dropped 0 bases, with 9 bases sitting between them. The DNA of the CDR3 is TGTGCTAGTGGTTTTGGGGGGGCCTCTGGAAACACCATATATTTT. Its translation is CASGFGGASGNTIYF.

The chain links TRBV20-1 to TRBJ2-5; a possible D gene is TRBD1 (6 bases). This CDR3 comprises 11 residues. The V end was cut by 3 bases, the J end by 5 bases, with 7 bases between. Germline V lookup: CDR1 DFQATT, CDR2 SNEGSKA (reference sequence). CDR3 nucleotide sequence: TGCAGTGCTAGGCAGGGGGAGACCCAGTACTTC. It codes for CSARQGETQYF.

CDR3 protein: CASSLPLAGVWGIDTQYF. The CDR3 DNA reads TGTGCCAGCAGCTTACCACTAGCGGGAGTCTGGGGCATAGATACGCAGTATTTT. The rearrangement joins TRBV7-9 to TRBJ2-3; 11 bases agree with TRBD2. Looked up from germline, CDR1 is SEHNR and CDR2 is FQNEAQ (reference sequence). The trim removed 2 bases at V and 5 bases at J, leaving 12 bases unmatched. There are 18 residues in the CDR3.

The genes are TRBV7-2 and TRBJ1-1, with 9 bases identical to TRBD1. Per germline, CDR1 SGHTA and CDR2 FQGNSA. This CDR3 spans 13 amino acids. V shed 6 bases, J shed 10 bases, and the junction held 9 bases outside the gene matches. The CDR3 loop is CASRPGTGRGAFF. Here the CDR3 DNA reads TGTGCCAGCAGACCCGGGACAGGGAGAGGAGCTTTCTTT.